This T cell receptor (beta chain) originates from a study of CD8+ T cells in alopecia areata (dated by TCRdb to 2016 to 2019). In terms of the full investigation: In both human patients and the C3H/HeJ mouse model, the study applied high-throughput TCRbeta sequencing to look at T cell clonal expansion in alopecia areata. Human TCRbeta sequencing covered scalp tissue and sorted CD4+ and CD8+ peripheral blood T cells from patchy and totalis/universalis alopecia areata patients and healthy controls. Clonality in the scalp was compared among normal scalp (n=4), patchy alopecia areata scalp (n=8), and alopecia totalis/universalis scalp (n=8). RNA was obtained with the PAXgene miRNA kit for fixed scalp, the miRNeasy kit for PBMCs, and the RNeasy kit for mouse skin. Amplification of TCRbeta CDR3 regions was done by immunoSEQ multiplex PCR using 35 Vbeta forward primers and 13 Jbeta reverse primers. Points the paper makes about the study in general: TCR sequences shared between patients were less clear than in mice, possibly partly because of HLA diversity in the patient population. Unlike mouse skin, where gammadelta T cells dominate, normal human skin contains resident alphabeta T cells that get sequenced too, which complicates analysis of the scalp TCR repertoire. Compared with normal scalp, lesional scalp had higher clonality and more expanded CD8+ clones, particularly in alopecia totalis/universalis, a pattern that suggests antigenic drive.

V is pared back by 5 bases and J by 0 bases, with 4 bases lying between the germline termini. The germline V gene encodes CDR1 SGHAT and CDR2 FQNNGV. Measured from the cysteine to the phenylalanine, the CDR3 is 12 residues long. Only CDR3 DNA is held: 36 bases, read in frame from base 1. To note about this clone: Its antigen target is currently unknown. The sample holds no much larger clone one base away, and base qualities are not on file.

PBMCs were isolated by density centrifugation and stained for CD3, CD4 and CD8, and CD4+ and CD8+ T cells were sorted on a FACSAria. Unaffected controls provided scalp biopsies and blood samples. Library generation was performed with the immunoSEQ multiplex PCR assay. RNA was extracted from all samples and reverse transcribed into cDNA, which served as template for TCR sequencing. First-strand cDNA was synthesized using SuperScript III with a 2:1 mix of oligo-dT and random hexamers. A synthetic immune receptor repertoire was used to gauge amplification bias, and whatever bias remained was removed computationally. For the original study's pipeline: After raw reads were preprocessed to remove errors, the CDR3 was defined following IMGT conventions as running from the conserved cysteine to phenylalanine. Clonality was computed as 1 minus the Shannon entropy, with the entropy normalized by log2 of the number of productive unique TCRs. Scalp TCRbeta sequences were cross-referenced with sorted blood CD4 and CD8 repertoires so that the CD4 or CD8 identity of scalp clones could be inferred. The table comes from immuneACCESS by way of TCRdb, which keeps in-frame sequences with V and J called. Part of the clones is missing from these tables; in studies checked, under half for an unresolved V gene and the rest for unknown reasons. Clone size and the V and J calls come from that table; the DNA yielded D and trimming. A total of some 160,000 clones appear in this sample, approximately 60% of them only once. The ten largest clones take up 35% to 45% of the sample.

In this chain, TRBV11-2 is recombined with TRBJ2-5; no D gene is confidently identified. Material for sequencing was CD8+ T cells sorted from blood. The receptor was derived from a human donor in good health. The CDR3 amino acid sequence is: CASSLYQETQYF. The base sequence is TGTGCCAGCAGCCTGTACCAAGAGACCCAGTACTTC.